The T cell receptor (beta chain) described here comes from a study of CD8 T cells in Susac syndrome. Per germline, CDR1 SQVTM and CDR2 ANQGSEA. This CDR3 region has 16 residues. Deletions cut 5 bases from V and 4 bases from J, with 23 bases between. RNA was extracted with the RNeasy kit, and a quantity of roughly 0.45 to 1 ug was reverse transcribed using random hexamers. TCRdb reprocessed the immunoSEQ multiplex PCR reads via MiXCR and lists one record per CDR3 protein. The data contain approximately 190,000 distinct CDR3 sequences, roughly 95% of them singletons. The genes are TRBV29-1 and TRBJ1-2; weak D call: TRBD1 (6 bases). This sequence was found in a human donor with Susac syndrome. Material for sequencing was CD4+ T cells from PBMCs. The CDR3 is CSVMRGRGSQAYGYTF. CDR3 coding DNA: TGCAGCGTTATGAGGGGCAGGGGTAGCCAGGCCTATGGCTACACCTTC.